This TCR beta chain was sequenced in a study of CD4 and CD8 cells across lung adenocarcinoma regions. This clonotype was counted at least ten times. TCRdb fed the PCR reads into MiXCR, producing one record per CDR3 protein. The sample records 22,000 or so distinct CDR3 sequences, approximately 49% being singletons. The patients had localized lung adenocarcinoma, a non-small cell subtype. The trim removed 7 bases at V and 0 bases at J, leaving 14 bases unmatched. This CDR3 spans 18 amino acids. Looked up from germline, CDR1 is MNHNS and CDR2 is SASEGT. This TCR came from a female donor with lung adenocarcinoma. The CD4 and CD8 labels of this study may be unreliable. This rearrangement joins TRBV6-1 to TRBJ2-3; 9 positions agree with TRBD2. Material for sequencing was CD8+ T cells from the center of a lung tumor. This CDR3 is CASKVSGRRTTSTDTQYF. As DNA, the CDR3 is TGTGCCAGCAAGGTTAGCGGGAGAAGAACAACTAGCACAGATACGCAGTATTTT.